A selection of T cell receptor beta chains follows, all from one sample in a study of shared clonotypes between healthy human individuals. Method: immunoSEQ multiplex PCR; TCRdb's copy keeps in-frame clones and lacks some. The data show roughly 2.5 million clones, just over 90% seen once. The source material was naive CD4+ T cells sorted from blood. These receptor sequences come from a man between 18 and 35 years old in good health. The CDR3 runs from the conserved cysteine through the conserved F or W. The order of the fields is J gene, V gene, clone size, D gene, CDR3 DNA, CDR3 protein. D genes are given only for firm matches. Clone size is stated in some rows and not others, as once, few, many or a class when expanded.

>TRBJ2-7|TRBV28|.|.
TGTGCCAGCAGTCTCTTTGGGGGGGGGCCGATCTACGAGCAGTACTTC
CASSLFGGGPIYEQYF
>TRBJ2-3|TRBV11-2|once|.
TGTGCCAGCAGCTTAGGTAGTAGCGGCACAGATACGCAGTATTTT
CASSLGSSGTDTQYF
>TRBJ1-5|TRBV6-5|.|.
TGTGCCAGCAGTTACTCGAGCGGAGAGAGGCAGCCCCAGCATTTT
CASSYSSGERQPQHF
>TRBJ2-7|TRBV6-5|.|.
TGTGCCAGCAGTTACTCGGAGGGGAACTACGAGCAGTACTTC
CASSYSEGNYEQYF
>TRBJ1-2|TRBV14|.|.
TGTGCCAGCAGCCGCGGGACTTCAATTGGGACGGACTATGGCTACACCTTC
CASSRGTSIGTDYGYTF
>TRBJ1-1|TRBV6-1|.|TRBD1
TGTGCCAGCAGTTGGGACAGGGGGCTGGCTTTCTTT
CASSWDRGLAFF
>TRBJ2-2|TRBV9|.|TRBD1
TGTGCCAGCAGCGTAGAGATAGGGGGCGGCGGGGAGCTGTTTTTT
CASSVEIGGGGELFF
>TRBJ2-2|TRBV4-1|.|.
TGCGCCAGCAGCCAAGGGCGACCCCTGCGTTGGGCCGGGGAGCTGTTTTTT
CASSQGRPLRWAGELFF
>TRBJ2-7|TRBV6-5|.|TRBD1
TGTGCCAGCAGAACGACAGGGGTTCTTTCTTACGAGCAGTACTTC
CASRTTGVLSYEQYF
>TRBJ1-6|TRBV19|.|TRBD1
TGTGCCAGTAGTAACCTACAGGGGGCCTATAATTCACCCCTCCACTTT
CASSNLQGAYNSPLHF
>TRBJ2-7|TRBV6-1|few|.
TGTGCCAGCAGTCGCCCCTACGAGCAGTACTTC
CASSRPYEQYF
>TRBJ1-6|TRBV6-1|.|.
TGTGCCAGCTTTGGCGATTCACCCCTCCACTTT
CASFGDSPLHF
>TRBJ1-4|TRBV11-2|.|.
TGTGCCAGCAGCTTTGGGTTACAAGGAGGAACTAATGAAAAACTGTTTTTT
CASSFGLQGGTNEKLFF
>TRBJ2-3|TRBV5-1|.|.
TGCGCCAGCAGCGGAGGGAGCACAGATACGCAGTATTTT
CASSGGSTDTQYF
>TRBJ2-7|TRBV6-1|.|.
TGTGCCAGCCTACAGGCTGCCTCCTACGAGCAGTACTTC
CASLQAASYEQYF
>TRBJ2-5|TRBV6-6|.|.
TGTGCCAGCAGAATACGACAGGTTGAGACCCAGTACTTC
CASRIRQVETQYF
>TRBJ1-5|TRBV19|.|TRBD1
TGTGCCAGTAGTCCGTATCAAGGGGGCCAGCCCCAGCATTTT
CASSPYQGGQPQHF
>TRBJ1-2|TRBV9|.|TRBD1
TGTGCCAGCAGCGGGGGACAGGGTCGAGTAAGCTATGGCTACACCTTC
CASSGGQGRVSYGYTF
>TRBJ2-7|TRBV7-3|.|TRBD1
TGTGCCAGCAGCCAGACAGGGGACTCCTACGAGCAGTACTTC
CASSQTGDSYEQYF
>TRBJ2-7|TRBV15|.|.
TGTGCCACCAGCAGAGTCGTGACGGGTACCGGCGAGCAGTACTTC
CATSRVVTGTGEQYF
>TRBJ1-6|TRBV30|few|.
TGTGCCTGGAGTGCGTCCAATTCACCCCTCCACTTT
CAWSASNSPLHF
>TRBJ1-1|TRBV6-5|.|TRBD1
TGTGCCAGCAGTTACAGGGGACAGGGGGTTGGTGAAGCTTTCTTT
CASSYRGQGVGEAFF
>TRBJ1-2|TRBV6-1|.|.
TGTGCCAGCAGTGAAGCCGTAAGGACCTATGGCTACACCTTC
CASSEAVRTYGYTF
>TRBJ1-2|TRBV19|once|TRBD1
TGTGCCAGTAGGGGAAAACCGGGACAGGGGCGCTATGGCTACACCTTC
CASRGKPGQGRYGYTF
>TRBJ2-4|TRBV5-5|.|TRBD1
TGTGCCAGCAGCTTAGCAGGGGGCGTCAAAAACATTCAGTACTTC
CASSLAGGVKNIQYF
>TRBJ1-4|TRBV30|.|.
TGTGCCTGGAGTTCAGGTAGAGGTCTGGCTATCGAAAAACTGTTTTTT
CAWSSGRGLAIEKLFF
>TRBJ2-2|TRBV13|.|.
TGTGCCAGCAGCCAACCGACAGCAGATAACACCGGGGAGCTGTTTTTT
CASSQPTADNTGELFF
>TRBJ2-7|TRBV7-2|.|TRBD2
TGTGCCAGCAGTTCTCGACTAGCGGGGGGGCCCTACGAGCAGTACTTC
CASSSRLAGGPYEQYF
>TRBJ1-2|TRBV28|once|.
TGTGCCAGCAAGTCGGCCCCTCCAGATGGCTACACCTTC
CASKSAPPDGYTF
>TRBJ1-6|TRBV25-1|.|TRBD1
TGTGCCAGCAGTGGCCCGACAGGGAGGAATTCACCCCTCCACTTT
CASSGPTGRNSPLHF
>TRBJ1-4|TRBV25-1|few|.
TGTGCCAGCAGTGAGGTTGAAAAACTGTTTTTT
CASSEVEKLFF
>TRBJ2-1|TRBV11-3|.|.
TGTGCCAGCAGCTTAGCCGCGGGACAGTTTGAGCAGTTCTTC
CASSLAAGQFEQFF
>TRBJ2-7|TRBV6-5|.|TRBD1
TGTGCCAGCAGTCCACAGGGGAAACTAACCTACGAGCAGTACTTC
CASSPQGKLTYEQYF
>TRBJ1-1|TRBV19|.|.
TGTGCCAGTAGTACATTCAGGGCGCTGAACACTGAAGCTTTCTTT
CASSTFRALNTEAFF
>TRBJ1-2|TRBV27|.|.
TGTGCCAGCAGTCCGAACAAGGGAAAGGGCTACACCTTC
CASSPNKGKGYTF
>TRBJ2-6|TRBV19|.|TRBD1
TGTGCCAGTAGTAGGGGACAGGGCCTCTCTGGGGCCAACGTCCTGACTTTC
CASSRGQGLSGANVLTF
>TRBJ2-7|TRBV10-2|.|.
TGCGCCAGCAGTGAGACAGGGCGAATCTACGAGCAGTACTTC
CASSETGRIYEQYF
>TRBJ1-3|TRBV6-1|.|.
TGTGCCAGCAGTGATTTGCGCTCTGGAAACACCATATATTTT
CASSDLRSGNTIYF
>TRBJ2-1|TRBV1|.|.
TGCACCAGCAGCCTCGGGATGACTAGCGGGAGATTGTATGAGCAGTTCTTC
CTSSLGMTSGRLYEQFF
>TRBJ2-1|TRBV10-3|.|TRBD2
TGTGCCATCAGTGAGTCGGCGCTAGCGGGGGATGAGCAGTTCTTC
CAISESALAGDEQFF
>TRBJ2-3|TRBV6-5|.|TRBD2
TGTGCCAGCACTGTACGGGGGGGGGAGGTGTATTTT
CASTVRGGEVYF
>TRBJ2-7|TRBV25-1|once|TRBD2
TGTGCCAGCAGTGAATCGGGGGGAAGAGGGTCCGAGCAGTACTTC
CASSESGGRGSEQYF
>TRBJ2-3|TRBV4-1|.|.
TGCGCCAGCAGCCAGCTGACAGCGGGCTTATTCACAGATACGCAGTATTTT
CASSQLTAGLFTDTQYF
>TRBJ1-1|TRBV5-1|.|.
TGCGCCAGCAGCTTCATGCCCAGGGCGAACACTGAAGCTTTCTTT
CASSFMPRANTEAFF
>TRBJ2-7|TRBV19|once|TRBD1
TGTGCCAGTAGTATAGAGCCAGGGGGTTACGAGCAGTACTTC
CASSIEPGGYEQYF
>TRBJ2-1|TRBV19|once|.
TGTGCCAGTAGTGCTATCCGGCGGGCCCGGAACAATGAGCAGTTCTTC
CASSAIRRARNNEQFF
>TRBJ2-5|TRBV7-7|.|.
TGTGCTAGCAGCTCTGTCGGATTCCAAGAGACCCAGTACTTC
CASSSVGFQETQYF
>TRBJ1-1|TRBV5-1|.|TRBD1
TGCGCCAGCAGCAAGACAGGGAGTCATACTGAAGCTTTCTTT
CASSKTGSHTEAFF
>TRBJ2-7|TRBV10-3|.|TRBD1
TGTGCCATCAGTGACGCCTCCGGACAGGGACCCTACGAGCAGTACTTC
CAISDASGQGPYEQYF
>TRBJ2-1|TRBV7-3|.|.
TGTGCCAGCAGCCTGGACAGCTACAATGAGCAGTTCTTC
CASSLDSYNEQFF
>TRBJ1-1|TRBV5-1|.|.
TGCGCCAGCAGCTTGGCCGTGGGTGTGGTGAACACTGAAGCTTTCTTT
CASSLAVGVVNTEAFF
>TRBJ2-1|TRBV5-1|.|TRBD2
TGCGCCAGCAGCTCGGGACTAGCGGGGGGGCCCTCCTACAATGAGCAGTTCTTC
CASSSGLAGGPSYNEQFF
>TRBJ2-3|TRBV19|.|TRBD2
TGTGCCAGTAGTCAAACTAGCGGGAGGACAGATACGCAGTATTTT
CASSQTSGRTDTQYF